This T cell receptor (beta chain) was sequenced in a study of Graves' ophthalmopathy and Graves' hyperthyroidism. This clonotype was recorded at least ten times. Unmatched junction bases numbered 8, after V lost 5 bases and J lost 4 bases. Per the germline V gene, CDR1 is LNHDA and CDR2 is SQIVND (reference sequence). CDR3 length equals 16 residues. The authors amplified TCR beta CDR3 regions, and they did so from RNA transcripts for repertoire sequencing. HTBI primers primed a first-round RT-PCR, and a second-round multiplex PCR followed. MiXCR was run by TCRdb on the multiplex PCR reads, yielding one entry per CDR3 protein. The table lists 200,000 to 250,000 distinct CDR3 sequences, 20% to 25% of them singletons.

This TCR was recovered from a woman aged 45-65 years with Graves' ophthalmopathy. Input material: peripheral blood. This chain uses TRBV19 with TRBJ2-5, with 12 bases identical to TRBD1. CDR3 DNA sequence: TGTGCCAGTAGTGGGGACAGGGGGCAGAGGGGAGAGACCCAGTACTTC. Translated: CASSGDRGQRGETQYF.